The present entry profiles one TCR beta chain with its context. Generated by immunoSEQ multiplex PCR, the TCRdb table keeps only in-frame clones and is missing some. The table has some 260,000 clones, over 70% seen once. With 5 bases removed from V and 4 bases from J, the gap between germline ends came to 14 bases. Germline CDR1 is MDHEN and CDR2 is SYDVKM. The CDR3 spans 14 residues. These data are taken from a study of blood T cell repertoires in COVID-19. This TCR derives from a woman aged 70-85 years with COVID-19, enrolled during active disease. V gene TRBV28 combines with J gene TRBJ1-2, with a weak D call TRBD1 (6 bases). Sequencing was performed on peripheral blood. In DNA, the CDR3 is TGTGCCAGCAGTCCTAGGACAGCTTTCTATGGCTACACCTTC. It translates to CASSPRTAFYGYTF.